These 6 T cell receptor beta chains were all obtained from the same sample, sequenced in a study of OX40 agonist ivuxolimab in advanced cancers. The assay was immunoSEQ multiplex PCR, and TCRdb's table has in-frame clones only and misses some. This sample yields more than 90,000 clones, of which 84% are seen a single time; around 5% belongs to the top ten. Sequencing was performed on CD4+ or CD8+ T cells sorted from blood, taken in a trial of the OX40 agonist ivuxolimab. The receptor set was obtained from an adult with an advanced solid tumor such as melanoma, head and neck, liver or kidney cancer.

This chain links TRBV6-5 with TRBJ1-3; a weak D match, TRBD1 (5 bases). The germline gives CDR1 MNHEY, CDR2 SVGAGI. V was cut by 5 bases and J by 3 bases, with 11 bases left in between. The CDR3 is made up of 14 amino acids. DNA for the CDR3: TGTGCCAGCAGTCCTAGACAGATTGGAAACACCATATATTTT. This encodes CASSPRQIGNTIYF.

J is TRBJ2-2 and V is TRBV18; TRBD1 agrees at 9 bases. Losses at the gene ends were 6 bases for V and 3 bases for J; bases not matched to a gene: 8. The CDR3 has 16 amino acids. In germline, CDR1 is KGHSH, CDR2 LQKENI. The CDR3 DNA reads TGTGCCAGCTCGCCGGTACGGACAGGGGACACCGGGGAGCTGTTTTTT. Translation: CASSPVRTGDTGELFF.

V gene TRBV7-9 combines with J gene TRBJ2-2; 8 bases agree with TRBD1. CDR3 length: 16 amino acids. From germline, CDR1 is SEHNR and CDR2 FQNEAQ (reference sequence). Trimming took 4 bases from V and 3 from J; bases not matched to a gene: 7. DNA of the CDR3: TGTGCCAGCAGCTCTGACGAGACAGGGGACACCGGGGAGCTGTTTTTT. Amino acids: CASSSDETGDTGELFF.

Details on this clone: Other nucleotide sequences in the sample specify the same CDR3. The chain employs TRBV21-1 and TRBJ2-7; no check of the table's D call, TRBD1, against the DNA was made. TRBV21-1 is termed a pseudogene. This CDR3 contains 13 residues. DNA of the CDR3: TGTGCCAGTCCGCGGGACAGGGAACACGAGCAGTACTTC. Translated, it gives CASPRDREHEQYF.

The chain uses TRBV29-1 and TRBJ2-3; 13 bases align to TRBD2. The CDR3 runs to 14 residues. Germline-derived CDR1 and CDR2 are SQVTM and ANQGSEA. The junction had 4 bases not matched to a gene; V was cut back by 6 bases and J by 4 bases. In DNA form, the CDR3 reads TGCAGCGTGACTAGCGGGGGGTGGGCAGATACGCAGTATTTT. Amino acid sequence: CSVTSGGWADTQYF.

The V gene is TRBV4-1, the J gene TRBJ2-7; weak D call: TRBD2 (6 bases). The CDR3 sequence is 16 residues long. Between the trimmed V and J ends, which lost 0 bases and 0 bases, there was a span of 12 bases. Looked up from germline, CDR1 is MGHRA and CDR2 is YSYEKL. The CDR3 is CASSQERGLASYEQYF. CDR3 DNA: TGCGCCAGCAGCCAAGAAAGGGGACTCGCCTCCTACGAGCAGTACTTC.